This note documents a single TCR beta chain sequence. Its antigen is not known. The data are from a study of cytomegalovirus exposure and HLA in healthy donors. Points from the study as a whole: Accounts indicate the classifier identified cytomegalovirus status with strong specificity and sensitivity.

Primers included in the PCR were 60 Vbeta and 13 Jbeta primers. Assay: immunoSEQ multiplex PCR; the TCRdb copy retains only in-frame clones and omits some. This specimen shows 53,000 or so clones; the ten leading clones hold 9.5% to 15%. Per the germline V gene, CDR1 is SQVTM and CDR2 is ANQGSEA. CDR3 length equals 14 residues. Trimming stripped 4 bases from V and 4 bases from J, with 16 bases between. Sequencing was performed on PBMCs. The TCR originated in a man between 18 and 35 years old in good health and CMV-seropositive. J is TRBJ1-1 and V is TRBV29-1, with unresolved D. The CDR3 nucleotides read TGCAGCGTTGGACTGGGTGGGCGGGGCACTGAAGCTTTCTTT. Translation gives CSVGLGGRGTEAFF. Supplemented by reference TRBV29-1 and TRBJ1-1, the full variable domain reads SAVISQKPSRDICQRGTSLTIQCQVDSQVTMMFWYRQQPGQSLTLIATANQGSEATYESGFVIDKFPISRPNLTFSTLTVSNMSPEDSSIYLCSVGLGGRGTEAFFGQGTRLTVV.